The present TCR beta chain was sequenced within a study of blood T cell repertoires in COVID-19. Across the study: Samples of COVID-19 (acute and convalescent) were obtained from the United States, Italy and Spain. T cells, B-cell-depleted T cells, or PBMCs supplied cDNA or gDNA.

The germline V and J ends were trimmed by 4 bases and 3 bases, with 11 bases remaining between them. The CDR3 has 14 residues. Looked up from germline, CDR1 is SGHRS and CDR2 is YFSETQ. Original data processing: Reference gene primer amplification gave estimated nucleated cell counts. The repertoire was sequenced with immunoSEQ multiplex PCR; TCRdb's copy has only in-frame clones and lacks some. D and trimming were read from the DNA, whereas the V and J calls and clone size are those reported in that table. Among around 80,000 clones listed, 70% to 75% were seen once. Sequencing used peripheral blood. The chain recombines TRBV5-1 with TRBJ2-1; D call uncertain. This sequence originates from a man aged 50 or older with active or convalescent COVID-19. CDR3 sequence: CASSLISGYNEQFF. Here the CDR3 DNA reads TGCGCCAGCAGCCTTATATCCGGCTACAATGAGCAGTTCTTC.